This note documents a single TCR beta chain sequence. Its binding antigen is unknown. No base quality values were provided; no much bigger clone lies one nucleotide off. The trial excluded patients who had a history of autoimmune disease or who were on systemic immunosuppression. Peripheral blood for TCR sequencing was collected from all dose cohorts at baseline, on cycle 4 day 1, and on cycle 7 day 1. The samples were drawn from a first-in-human, open-label, multicenter phase I dose-escalation trial of ivuxolimab. The trial enrolled adults with locally advanced or metastatic head and neck squamous cell, hepatocellular, melanoma or renal cell carcinoma. CD4+ and CD8+ T cells were sorted separately from peripheral blood before TCR sequencing. This sample is drawn from a study of OX40 agonist ivuxolimab in advanced cancers. Some background on the complete study: Ivuxolimab was a fully human IgG2 agonistic monoclonal antibody targeting the costimulatory receptor OX40 (CD134). Intravenous ivuxolimab was administered to patients every 2 weeks at six dose levels: 0.01, 0.1, 0.3, 1.5, 3 and 10 mg/kg. Of the roughly 50 dose-escalation patients, hepatocellular carcinoma was present in approximately 20, melanoma in around 15, renal cell carcinoma in 9 and head and neck cancer in 9. The dose-escalation cohort was about 83% male with a mean age of approximately 60 years, ranging from roughly 23 to 90. Patients were allowed to have had prior anti-PD-1, anti-PD-L1 or anti-CTLA-4 therapy, and approximately 39% of the dose-escalation patients had been treated with checkpoint inhibitors. Partial responses occurred in three dose-escalation patients, of whom one had hepatocellular carcinoma and two had cutaneous melanoma. Peripheral TCRbeta sequencing was intended to test whether TCR sequence diversity was altered and clonal T-cell expansion was caused by ivuxolimab. The monotherapy dose-escalation portion (N ≈ 52 patients) of the phase I ivuxolimab trial is reported in the paper. The paper's findings and limits, for the study overall: After ivuxolimab, more expanded clones were found on average in CD8+ T cells than in CD4+ T cells. Antigen specificity was not determined for the clonally expanded peripheral T cells. Low levels of normalized T-cell clonal expansion were also seen in some patients who did not respond. In the 0.1-3.0 mg/kg groups, partial responders were among the patients with the lowest normalized peripheral clonal expansion, particularly in CD8+ T cells. At doses from 0.1 to 3.0 mg/kg, clonal expansion was seen in both CD4+ and CD8+ blood T cells between baseline and week 6.

To sequence the TCRbeta CDR3 region, genomic DNA was isolated from the sorted cells. The immunoSEQ Assay was used to sequence the TCRbeta CDR3 regions. TCRdb re-hosts the immuneACCESS table, in-frame sequences only. Its copies lack some clones; in the studies checked, an unresolved V gene accounts for under half of them, and the cause for the rest is not known. Across this sample there are under 85,000 clones, with nearly 95% seen only once. The top ten clones comprise about 11% of the sample. The specimen was CD4+ or CD8+ T cells sorted from blood, collected in a trial of the OX40 agonist ivuxolimab. The receptor's source is an adult with an advanced solid tumor such as melanoma, head and neck, liver or kidney cancer.

The CDR3 reads as follows: CASTPSRTGRTDTQYF. DNA sequence: TGTGCCAGCACCCCCTCTCGGACGGGAAGGACAGATACGCAGTATTTT. This chain joins TRBV7-8 to TRBJ2-3; a weak D assignment points to TRBD2 (5 bases agree). CDR1 and CDR2, per the germline V gene, are SGHVS and FQNEAQ. The CDR3, from cysteine to phenylalanine, totals 16 residues. The only DNA kept is the CDR3, 48 bases in frame from the first base. Deletion took 7 bases off V and 3 bases off J, with a span of 20 bases between the germline ends.